This entry features one TCR beta chain sequence. Its antigen is currently unknown. From germline, CDR1 is LGHNA and CDR2 YSLEER. The CDR3 is 15 amino acids. This entry comes from a study of T cell clusters in autoimmune cytopenias. The study, taken as a whole, reports: Exclusive TRB clusters were approximately 2.9-fold more numerous in healthy donors than in active autoimmune hepatitis.

Each sample's input was 250 ng genomic DNA, some 40,000 genome equivalents. TRB was amplified by touch-down multiplex PCR, primer pools A and B combined. Each CDR3 protein gets one entry in TCRdb, which reprocessed the multiplex PCR reads and gives no DNA. The sample table includes some 6,900 distinct CDR3 sequences. The sample was also linked to a second study, of T cell repertoires in aging, cancer and after chemotherapy.

This clonotype originated in a human donor in good health. The chain joins TRBV4-3 to TRBJ1-4; no DNA is available, so the TRBD1 call from TCRdb remains unchecked. The specimen sequenced was peripheral blood. This CDR3 is CASSSGGEINEKLFF.